These 2 T cell receptor beta chains originate from one sample sequenced in a study of shared clonotypes between healthy human individuals. Clones were sequenced by immunoSEQ multiplex PCR, and TCRdb holds only the in-frame ones, with some missing. The repertoire holds hundreds of thousands of clones, with about 96% as singletons. Sequencing was done on a sample of naive CD4+ T cells sorted from blood. Stated subset: CD45RA+ positively selected. These receptors all stem from a woman in her 30s in good health.

Here the CDR3 DNA reads TGTGCCAGCCGTCAGGGAGCGGGTGACGAGCAGTACTTC. It is translated as CASRQGAGDEQYF. The chain joins TRBV2 to TRBJ2-7; perhaps TRBD2 as D (6 bases). The CDR3 is made up of 13 amino acids. Germline CDR1 and CDR2: SNHLY and FYNNEI. The ends were cut back, 8 bases at V and 5 bases at J, with 16 bases in the middle.

The V gene is TRBV5-4, the J gene TRBJ1-4, with a weak D call TRBD1 (6 bases). The CDR3 is made up of 15 amino acids. Between the trimmed V and J ends, which lost 2 bases and 8 bases, there was a span of 16 bases. Germline lookup yields CDR1 SGHNT and CDR2 YYREEE (reference sequence). CDR3 sequence: CASSFKGGQREKLFF. The CDR3 DNA reads TGTGCCAGCAGCTTTAAGGGGGGGCAGAGGGAAAAACTGTTTTTT.